This section outlines one TCR beta chain sequence together with its context. Its antigen is undetermined. The trim removed 5 bases at V and 5 bases at J, leaving 7 bases unmatched. The CDR3 extends over 14 amino acids. Germline V gives CDR1 MNHNS, CDR2 SASEGT. Amplification used 60 Vbeta primers and 13 Jbeta primers. Libraries were prepared by immunoSEQ multiplex PCR; TCRdb keeps only in-frame clonotypes and omits some of them. The table lists 130,000 to 150,000 clones. The source of the sample is a study of cytomegalovirus exposure and HLA in healthy donors. The overall study: From about 180 million T cells, an earlier analysis saw roughly 100 million unique TCR beta sequences. Notes on the study in general: Among CMV-associated TCR beta chains, most appeared HLA-restricted in a later analysis. Later analysis suggested links between common viral pathogens and several top significant clusters.

The V call is TRBV6-1, the J call TRBJ2-7; the match to TRBD1 covers 9 bases. The clonotype was recovered from a male donor in good health and CMV-seronegative. Sequencing was done on a sample of PBMCs. The chain's CDR3 is CASSTDRGVDEQYF. CDR3 nucleotide sequence: TGTGCCAGCAGTACAGACAGGGGGGTGGACGAGCAGTACTTC.